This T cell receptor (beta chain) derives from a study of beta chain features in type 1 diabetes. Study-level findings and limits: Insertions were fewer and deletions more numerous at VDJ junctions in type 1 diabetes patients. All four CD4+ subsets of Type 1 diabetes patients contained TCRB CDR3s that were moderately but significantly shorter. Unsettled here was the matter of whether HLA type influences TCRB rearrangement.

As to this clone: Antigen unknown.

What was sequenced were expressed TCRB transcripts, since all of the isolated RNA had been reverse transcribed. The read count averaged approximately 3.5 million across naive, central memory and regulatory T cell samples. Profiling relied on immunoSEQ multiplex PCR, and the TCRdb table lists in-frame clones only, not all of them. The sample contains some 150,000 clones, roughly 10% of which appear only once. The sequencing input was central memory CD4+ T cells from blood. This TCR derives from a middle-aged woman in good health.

CDR3 DNA: TGTGCCAGCAGCTTGGATGGACAGGGGGGAGAGACCCAGTACTTC. Protein product: CASSLDGQGGETQYF. The rearrangement uses TRBV4-2 and TRBJ2-5; 10 bases match TRBD1. V shed 5 bases and J 4 bases; nucleotides not matched to a gene: 7. This CDR3 is built from 15 residues. Germline V gives CDR1 LGHNA, CDR2 YNFKEQ.